This TCR delta chain was sequenced during a study of gamma-delta T cells after stem cell transplantation. This clone was counted only a few times. TCRdb re-processed the RT-PCR reads via CATT. The data show some 2,000 delta-chain clones, roughly a quarter seen once. J was trimmed by 3 bases and V by 2 bases; bases with no gene match: 6. The V gene's germline CDR1 is GEAIGNYY and CDR2 EKD. The CDR3 runs 15 residues. The chain combines TRDV2 with TRDJ1, with 9 bases matching TRDD3. This TCR derives from a human donor. It is not recorded whose cells these are; they may come from a transplant donor. Sequencing input: gamma-delta T cells. The CDR3 DNA reads as TGTGCCTGTGACATGCTGGGGGATGAACCCGATAAACTCATCTTT. This gives the protein CACDMLGDEPDKLIF.